The text below deals with one TCR beta chain. Using immunoSEQ multiplex PCR, the repertoire was profiled, and TCRdb retains in-frame clones only, with some absent. This table has more than 150,000 clones, about 83% appearing once. The data derive from a study of blood T cell repertoires in COVID-19. The overall study: Sources were T cells, B-cell-depleted T cells, or PBMCs; the material itself was cDNA or gDNA.

The CDR3 runs 15 residues. V trimming: 1 base; J trimming: 7 bases; junction bases outside the gene matches: 3. Germline-derived CDR1 and CDR2 are LGHNA and YNFKEQ. The J gene is TRBJ2-2, the V gene TRBV4-2, with TRBD1 identical over 10 bases. Sequencing was performed on peripheral blood. This sequence originates from a man in his 70s who had recovered from COVID-19. CDR3 region: CASSQVTGGVGELFF. DNA for the CDR3: TGTGCCAGCAGCCAAGTGACAGGGGGCGTCGGGGAGCTGTTTTTT.